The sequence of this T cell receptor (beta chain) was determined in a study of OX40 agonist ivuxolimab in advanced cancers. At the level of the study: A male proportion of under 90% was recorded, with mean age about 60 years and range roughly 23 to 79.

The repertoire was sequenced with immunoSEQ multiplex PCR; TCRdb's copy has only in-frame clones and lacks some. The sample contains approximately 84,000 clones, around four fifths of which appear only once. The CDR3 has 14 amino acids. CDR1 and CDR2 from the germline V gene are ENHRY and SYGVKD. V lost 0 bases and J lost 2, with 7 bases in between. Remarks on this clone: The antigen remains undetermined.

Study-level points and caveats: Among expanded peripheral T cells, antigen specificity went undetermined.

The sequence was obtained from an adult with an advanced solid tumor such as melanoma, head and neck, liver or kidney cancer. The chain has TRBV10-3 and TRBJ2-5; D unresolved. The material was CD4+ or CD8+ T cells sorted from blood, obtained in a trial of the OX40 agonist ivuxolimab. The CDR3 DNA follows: TGTGCCATCAGTGAGTCGAGGTCACAAGAGACCCAGTACTTC. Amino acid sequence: CAISESRSQETQYF.